This T cell receptor (beta chain) derives from a study of T cells in severe cutaneous drug reactions (dated 2019 in TCRdb). The study in broad terms: Patients were recruited between about 2011 and 2018 from Taiwan, Thailand and a European registry network. Enrollment was limited to patients whose SJS/TEN or DRESS diagnosis was probable or definite according to RegiSCAR criteria. The Naranjo algorithm and the ALDEN drug causality algorithm were used to identify the culprit drug. Blister fluids/cells, PBMC and other biological samples were taken from patients in the acute stage or the recovery stage. Bulk TCR sequencing was combined with single-cell sequencing, quantitative PCR validation, functional assays and transgenic mouse experiments. To build the libraries, iRepertoire multiplex PCR was used, and the authors pointed to a comparison in which iRepertoire and 5' RACE methods, with or without UMI, captured abundant clonotypes similarly.

Library preparation used the iRepertoire multiplex PCR system with TCR subtype-specific primers for both bulk and single-cell sequencing. Multiplex PCR with primers targeting V, D and J gene regions was used to generate bulk TCR beta libraries. Approximately 85-500 ng of RNA per sample was used as input for bulk TCR library preparation. An Illumina MiSeq was used to sequence bulk TCR beta amplicons. The study's own analysis went as follows. Sample misassignments and low-quality sequencing reads were removed through quality control steps. The CDR3 was defined as the amino acids lying between the Y[YFLI]C motif of the V gene and the [FW]GXGT motif of the J segment. The IMGT database was followed for TRBV and TRBJ gene assignments and CDR3 clonotypes. TRBV expression in each sample was normalized to the mean of the same gene in PBMC from 40 to 50 healthy donors. TCRdb reprocessed the reads and lists each CDR3 protein sequence as a single entry, with no DNA. The V and J calls shown here were made by TCRdb, not taken from the authors' results. The sample table includes almost 5,500 distinct CDR3 sequences. About 16% of the sample belongs to the ten largest clones.

Overall results and qualifications from the work: TRBV12-4 usage was strongly increased in CBZ-SJS/TEN patients, averaging approximately 30% in blister cells and 5% to 6% in PBMC. According to the authors, further study is still needed to determine whether the public TCR generalizes to SJS/TEN caused by other drugs. All seven CBZ-SJS/TEN blister samples contained a public TCRbeta CDR3 (mean about 13%), which was undetectable or scarce in tolerant-control and healthy-donor PBMC.

Sequenced donors were patients with carbamazepine-induced Stevens-Johnson syndrome or toxic epidermal necrolysis (CBZ-SJS/TEN). The peripheral blood repertoires were obtained from CBZ-SJS/TEN patients of Han Chinese origin (roughly 5) and European origin (about six). Next-generation sequencing was used to profile the T cell receptor repertoires of patients with drug-induced severe cutaneous adverse reactions in a search for drug-specific clonotypes. The RNA was isolated from either blister cells of skin lesions or peripheral blood mononuclear cells. The CDR3 spans 16 residues, from the cysteine through the phenylalanine. No DNA was logged. The germline V gene specifies LGHNA as CDR1 and YNFKEQ as CDR2. This clonotype counts as medium-sized (0.01 to 0.1%) based on its frequency; no count is recorded. Its antigen target is currently unknown.

The TCR was taken from a human donor with a severe cutaneous adverse drug reaction. The sample taken for sequencing was PBMCs. The chain is assembled from TRBV4-2 and TRBJ2-3; absent DNA, TCRdb's TRBD2 call cannot be checked. Here the CDR3 is given as CASSQDLAGPTDTQYF.